This is a list of T cell receptor beta chains from one sample in a study of T cells in Graves' hyperthyroidism and ophthalmopathy. One entry per CDR3 protein, called by TCRdb with MiXCR from the multiplex PCR reads. Of some 370,000 distinct CDR3 sequences in the sample, about a sixth were seen once. Sequencing input: blood. These receptor sequences come from a woman under 40 with Graves' hyperthyroidism that later progressed to Graves' ophthalmopathy. CDR3s include the opening cysteine and the closing phenylalanine or tryptophan. A D gene is named only where the DNA matches it firmly. Only some rows state a clone size, as once, few, many or a class for expanded clones.

CDR3aa	CDR3nt	len	v_gene	j_gene	d_gene	abundance
CASSPSRDTEAFF	TGTGCCAGCTCACCAAGCCGGGACACTGAAGCTTTCTTT	13	TRBV18	TRBJ1-1	.	many
CASSQGTSWETQYF	TGTGCCAGCAGCCAGGGGACTAGCTGGGAGACCCAGTACTTC	14	TRBV12-3/TRBV12-4	TRBJ2-5	TRBD2	.
CASSLSPLGGAFF	TGTGCCAGCAGCTTGTCACCACTCGGGGGAGCTTTCTTT	13	TRBV5-1	TRBJ1-1	.	.
CASNRDIQETQYF	TGTGCCAGCAACCGGGACATCCAAGAGACCCAGTACTTC	13	TRBV2	TRBJ2-5	.	many
CSASWTGGEGGSYNEQFF	TGCAGTGCTAGTTGGACAGGGGGCGAGGGCGGCTCCTACAATGAGCAGTTCTTC	18	TRBV20-1	TRBJ2-1	TRBD1	.
CASSLQGSKNIQYF	TGTGCCAGCAGTTTACAGGGCAGCAAAAACATTCAGTACTTC	14	TRBV27	TRBJ2-4	.	few
CASSNRQSSYNSPLHF	TGTGCCAGCAGCAACCGACAGAGCTCCTATAATTCACCCCTCCACTTT	16	TRBV5-8	TRBJ1-6	.	few
CSVEDWETGYNEQFF	TGCAGCGTTGAAGATTGGGAGACAGGGTACAATGAGCAGTTCTTC	15	TRBV29-1	TRBJ2-1	TRBD1	many
CSARDPPPGGAYEQYF	TGCAGTGCTAGAGATCCCCCCCCCGGGGGAGCCTACGAGCAGTACTTC	16	TRBV20-1	TRBJ2-7	.	many
CASSLRQGWSTDTQYF	TGTGCCAGCAGCTTAAGACAGGGTTGGAGCACAGATACGCAGTATTTT	16	TRBV5-4	TRBJ2-3	TRBD1	.
CASSDSTSSNTGELFF	TGTGCCAGCAGTGATTCGACAAGTTCGAACACCGGGGAGCTGTTTTTT	16	TRBV28	TRBJ2-2	.	.
CASSPGQDQAREQYF	TGTGCCAGCAGTCCAGGACAGGACCAAGCACGGGAGCAGTACTTC	15	TRBV27	TRBJ2-7	TRBD1	.
CASSLARDYLSYNEQFF	TGTGCCAGCTCATTAGCCCGGGATTATCTCTCCTACAATGAGCAGTTCTTC	17	TRBV18	TRBJ2-1	.	many
CASSRPGQGLGYTF	TGCGCCAGCAGCCGACCGGGACAGGGTCTTGGCTACACCTTC	14	TRBV4-1	TRBJ1-2	TRBD1	.
CASSLLNTGELFF	TGTGCCAGCAGTTTACTTAACACCGGGGAGCTGTTTTTT	13	TRBV27	TRBJ2-2	.	many
CSARDVGGIQETQYF	TGCAGTGCTAGAGATGTCGGGGGGATACAAGAGACCCAGTACTTC	15	TRBV20-1	TRBJ2-5	TRBD2	many
CSVEQMNTEAFF	TGCAGCGTTGAACAAATGAACACTGAAGCTTTCTTT	12	TRBV29-1	TRBJ1-1	.	many
CASSLPGAGEQYF	TGTGCCAGCAGTTTACCGGGGGCGGGCGAGCAGTACTTC	13	TRBV28	TRBJ2-7	.	many
CATSRVGQGRSYEQYF	TGTGCCACCAGCAGAGTGGGACAGGGGCGCTCCTACGAGCAGTACTTC	16	TRBV15	TRBJ2-7	TRBD1	many
CASSQAAGGGDTQYF	TGCGCCAGCAGCCAAGCAGCGGGAGGCGGAGATACGCAGTATTTT	15	TRBV4-1	TRBJ2-3	TRBD2	many
CASSLSYLRQALQETQYF	TGTGCCAGCAGTTTATCCTACTTACGACAGGCTTTACAAGAGACCCAGTACTTC	18	TRBV28	TRBJ2-5	.	many
CASIMTSGGDTQYF	TGTGCCAGCATCATGACTAGCGGGGGTGATACGCAGTATTTT	14	TRBV27	TRBJ2-3	TRBD2	many
CASSIGERRQFF	TGTGCCAGTAGTATAGGGGAGCGGCGACAGTTCTTC	12	TRBV19	TRBJ2-1	.	.
CASSEWGQDYGYTF	TGTGCCAGCAGTGAATGGGGACAGGACTATGGCTACACCTTC	14	TRBV2	TRBJ1-2	TRBD1	.
CASSHAGTGWQETQYF	TGTGCCAGCAGTCATGCCGGGACAGGGTGGCAAGAGACCCAGTACTTC	16	TRBV12-3/TRBV12-4	TRBJ2-5	TRBD1	many
CASSQVLVVSGRARYEQYF	TGCGCCAGCAGCCAAGTGCTCGTGGTTAGCGGGAGGGCCCGTTACGAGCAGTACTTC	19	TRBV11-2	TRBJ2-7	TRBD2	.
CASSFTGTVSYEQYF	TGTGCCAGCAGCTTTACCGGGACGGTCTCTTACGAGCAGTACTTC	15	TRBV11-2	TRBJ2-7	.	many
CSMSGRAGEQFF	TGCAGCATGAGCGGGAGGGCCGGTGAGCAGTTCTTC	12	TRBV29-1	TRBJ2-1	TRBD2	many
CASSGFSGFTEAFF	TGTGCCAGCAGTGGATTCTCGGGCTTCACTGAAGCTTTCTTT	14	TRBV6-1	TRBJ1-1	.	many
CSVGFTGGEKLFF	TGCAGCGTTGGCTTTACCGGCGGGGAAAAACTGTTTTTT	13	TRBV29-1	TRBJ1-4	.	few
CASSPPKGTMGYTDTQYF	TGTGCCAGCAGCCCCCCAAAAGGGACGATGGGATACACAGATACGCAGTATTTT	18	TRBV3-1	TRBJ2-3	.	many
CASSLAALGANYGYTF	TGTGCCAGCAGTTTAGCGGCATTAGGAGCTAACTATGGCTACACCTTC	16	TRBV12-3/TRBV12-4	TRBJ1-2	.	.
CSASSTYEQYF	TGCAGTGCTTCATCCACCTACGAGCAGTACTTC	11	TRBV20-1	TRBJ2-7	.	many
CASSSPSREAHNEQFF	TGTGCCAGCAGCTCACCGTCCAGGGAGGCACACAATGAGCAGTTCTTC	16	TRBV7-9	TRBJ2-1	.	many
CAWSGVRTGLANTEAYF	TGTGCCTGGAGTGGGGTGCGGACAGGTCTGGCGAACACTGAAGCTTACTTT	17	TRBV30	TRBJ1-1	TRBD1	few
CASSITQGRGETQYF	TGTGCCAGCAGCATAACACAGGGGCGAGGGGAGACCCAGTACTTC	15	TRBV7-6	TRBJ2-5	TRBD1	many
CASGSGQGAGEQYF	TGTGCTAGTGGTTCGGGACAGGGGGCGGGCGAGCAGTACTTC	14	TRBV12-5	TRBJ2-7	TRBD1	many
CASSLKTSGYYEQYF	TGTGCCAGCAGTTTAAAGACTAGCGGCTATTACGAGCAGTACTTC	15	TRBV28	TRBJ2-7	TRBD2	many
CASSPQGAGELFF	TGTGCCAGCAGCCCACAGGGGGCCGGGGAGCTGTTTTTT	13	TRBV3-1	TRBJ2-2	TRBD1	many
CASSVLAGGLDTGELFF	TGTGCCAGCAGCGTGCTAGCGGGAGGGCTGGACACCGGGGAGCTGTTTTTT	17	TRBV9	TRBJ2-2	TRBD2	.
CASSLELARTTDTQYF	TGTGCCAGCAGCTTAGAATTGGCACGGACGACGGATACGCAGTATTTT	16	TRBV7-8	TRBJ2-3	.	many
CASSLGVGSTTAEQYF	TGTGCCAGCAGCTTAGGGGTAGGCTCAACGACCGCCGAGCAGTACTTC	16	TRBV11-2	TRBJ2-7	.	many
CAISEARGRQETQYF	TGTGCCATCAGTGAAGCCAGGGGGAGGCAAGAGACCCAGTACTTC	15	TRBV10-3	TRBJ2-5	.	few
CSAARGLETQYF	TGCAGTGCTGCTCGGGGTTTAGAGACCCAGTACTTC	12	TRBV20-1	TRBJ2-5	.	.